This is a list of T cell receptor beta chains from one sample in a study of T-cell reconstitution after alpha-beta-depleted transplantation in children. TCRdb re-called the PCR reads with MiXCR, one entry per CDR3 protein. The sample shows about 120,000 distinct CDR3 sequences, 10% of them seen only once. This specimen consisted of PBMCs, obtained before TCRalphabeta/CD19-depleted stem cell transplant. These receptor sequences come from a boy under 10 years old with acute lymphoblastic leukemia, due to receive a stem cell transplant. Both conserved end residues are part of each CDR3. D genes are given only for firm matches. Clone size, where shown, is once, few, many, or a class for clones that have expanded.

J,V,D,size,DNA,CDR3
TRBJ2-1,TRBV3-1,TRBD2,.,TGTGCCAGCAGCCAAGATCATGGGGGGGGAAATGAGCAGTTCTTC,CASSQDHGGGNEQFF
TRBJ1-5,TRBV6-6,.,few,TGTGCCAGCACCACCCATCAGCCCCAGCATTTT,CASTTHQPQHF
TRBJ2-3,TRBV11-2,.,many,TGTGCCAGCAGCTTTCGGGGAGATACGCAGTATTTT,CASSFRGDTQYF
TRBJ1-1,TRBV12-3/TRBV12-4,.,many,TGTGCCAGCACCCTCCGCGGGCGGAACACTGAAGCTTTCTTT,CASTLRGRNTEAFF
TRBJ2-1,TRBV12-3/TRBV12-4,TRBD2,few,TGTGCCAGCAGTTTAAGCGCGGGAGGGTATGAGCAGTTCTTC,CASSLSAGGYEQFF
TRBJ2-3,TRBV18,TRBD2,few,TGTGCCAGCTCACCTCTAGCGGACCCCACAGATACGCAGTATTTT,CASSPLADPTDTQYF
TRBJ1-5,TRBV20-1,TRBD1,few,TGCAGTGCTAGAGTAGACAGGGGGGCGGGTCAGCCCCAGCATTTT,CSARVDRGAGQPQHF
TRBJ1-3,TRBV11-2,.,few,TGTGCCAGCAGCCCAACCAGGGTTTCTGGAAACACCATATATTTT,CASSPTRVSGNTIYF
TRBJ2-1,TRBV14,TRBD2,.,TGTGCCAGCAGTACAAGACTAGCCGGTGAGCAGTTCTTC,CASSTRLAGEQFF
TRBJ1-4,TRBV5-1,.,many,TGCGCCAGCAGCACGGCGGGGGCAACTAATGAAAAACTGTTTTTT,CASSTAGATNEKLFF
TRBJ2-3,TRBV5-1,.,.,TGCGCCAGCAGGGGATCGGGGGCGGATACGCAGTATTTT,CASRGSGADTQYF
TRBJ1-1,TRBV5-1,TRBD1,many,TGCGCCAGCAGCCCTCTTATGGGACAGGGGGCGGCCACTGAAGCTTTCTTT,CASSPLMGQGAATEAFF
TRBJ2-7,TRBV7-2,.,few,TGTGCCAGCAGCTTTGCAGGTTCCTACGAGCAGTACTTC,CASSFAGSYEQYF
TRBJ2-3,TRBV7-6,.,many,TGTGCCAGCAGCGCCGGCGACGGAAGCACAGATACGCAGTATTTT,CASSAGDGSTDTQYF
TRBJ2-7,TRBV7-2,.,many,TGTGCCAGCAGCTTAGGGGTTAGCTTCACCTACGAGCAGTACTTC,CASSLGVSFTYEQYF
TRBJ2-3,TRBV15,.,few,TGTGCCACCAGCAGGGGAAGGGGTTATACGCAGTATTTT,CATSRGRGYTQYF
TRBJ1-1,TRBV28,.,.,TGTGCCAGCACACCCCGGGGGTTGAACACTGAAGCTTTCTTT,CASTPRGLNTEAFF
TRBJ1-1,TRBV7-6,.,.,TGTGCCAGCAGCTTAGCAGGGGCTGAAGCTTTCTTT,CASSLAGAEAFF
TRBJ2-1,TRBV15,.,few,TGTGCCACCAGCAGATCCACCAATGAGCAGTTCTTC,CATSRSTNEQFF
TRBJ2-1,TRBV24-1,.,many,TGTGCCACCAGTGATGTCGGCGGAGGCGGCAATGAGCAGTTCTTC,CATSDVGGGGNEQFF
TRBJ2-5,TRBV5-1,.,.,TGCGCCAGCGCTTTTTGGGGGAAAGAGACCCAGTACTTC,CASAFWGKETQYF
TRBJ2-1,TRBV5-1,TRBD2,.,TGCGCCAGCAGCTACGCTCCTTCTAGCGGGAGAAATGAGCAGTTCTTC,CASSYAPSSGRNEQFF
TRBJ2-3,TRBV6-5,TRBD2,many,TGTGCCAGCAGGGGGACTAGCGGACACACAGATACGCAGTATTTT,CASRGTSGHTDTQYF
TRBJ1-2,TRBV7-8,TRBD1,few,TGTGCCAGCAGCTTGAGGACAGGAACCTATGGCTACACCTTC,CASSLRTGTYGYTF
TRBJ1-1,TRBV7-9,.,few,TGTGCCAGCAGCTTAAAGCAGGGAATGAACACTGAAGCTTTCTTT,CASSLKQGMNTEAFF
TRBJ2-1,TRBV5-1,.,.,TGCGCCAGCAGCCCGACTTTCTACAATGAGCAGTTCTTC,CASSPTFYNEQFF
TRBJ2-1,TRBV2,.,few,TGTGCCAGCAAGAGAGCTCCGGGCGGGGCGTCCTACAATGAGCAGTTCTTC,CASKRAPGGASYNEQFF
TRBJ1-1,TRBV5-1,.,few,TGCGCCAGCAGCTTAATCTTGAACACTGAAGCTTTCTTT,CASSLILNTEAFF
TRBJ2-2,TRBV7-9,TRBD2,.,TGTGCCAGCAGCCCCGAGCCGGGACTAGGCAACACCGGGGAGCTGTTTTTT,CASSPEPGLGNTGELFF
TRBJ1-5,TRBV6-1,.,.,TGTGCCAGCAGTGTTTCGGGGAACAGCAATCAGCCCCAGCATTTT,CASSVSGNSNQPQHF
TRBJ2-2,TRBV12-3/TRBV12-4,.,many,TGTGCCAGCAGGTTTGCTACCGGGGAGCTGTTTTTT,CASRFATGELFF
TRBJ1-1,TRBV20-1,.,.,TGCAGTGCTAGGACCAGGGTCCACACTGAAGCTTTCTTT,CSARTRVHTEAFF
TRBJ2-2,TRBV20-1,.,.,TGCAGTGCTAGAGATGTAACTCAGGGGCCGACAACCGGGGAGCTGTTTTTT,CSARDVTQGPTTGELFF
TRBJ2-5,TRBV5-5,TRBD2,medium-sized,TGTGCCAGCAGCTTGGGACTAGCGAAGACCCAGTACTTC,CASSLGLAKTQYF
TRBJ2-1,TRBV15,TRBD1,.,TGTGCCACCAGCAGAGAACTCCGACAGGGCAGCGAGCAGTTCTTC,CATSRELRQGSEQFF
TRBJ2-1,TRBV9,.,many,TGTGCCAGCAGCCACGAGCCGCCCGGACTGGTACTAGATGAGCAGTTCTTC,CASSHEPPGLVLDEQFF
TRBJ2-3,TRBV5-1,TRBD1,.,TGCGCCAGCAGCTTGGTTGGGACAGGGGGAATGGATACGCAGTATTTT,CASSLVGTGGMDTQYF
TRBJ2-2,TRBV5-3,TRBD2,.,TGTGCCAGGGGCCCTGGGGGGGTCCGGGAGCTGTTTTTT,CARGPGGVRELFF
TRBJ2-5,TRBV6-1,.,.,TGTGCCTGCAGGGAAGGGCAGAGGGAGACCCAGTACTTC,CACREGQRETQYF
TRBJ2-6,TRBV20-1,.,many,TGCAGTGCTAGAGATCAGTTTGTGAGGGCAGGGGCACCTGGGGCCAACGTCCTGACTTTC,CSARDQFVRAGAPGANVLTF
TRBJ2-1,TRBV20-1,.,few,TGCAGTGCTAGCCTCGGCCCGAGCTCCTACAATGAGCAGTTCTTC,CSASLGPSSYNEQFF
TRBJ1-4,TRBV5-1,.,.,TGCGCCAGCAGCTTGCGGGATGCAACTAATGAAAAACTGTTTTTT,CASSLRDATNEKLFF
TRBJ2-3,TRBV7-6,.,many,TGTGCCAGCAGCCCTACGGCTAATTTTCAAGCAGATACGCAGTATTTT,CASSPTANFQADTQYF
TRBJ2-7,TRBV3-1,.,few,TGTGCCAGCAGCCAGGTTAGCGGACCCTCCCACGAGCAGTACTTC,CASSQVSGPSHEQYF